The text below deals with one TCR beta chain. The target antigen is unknown. The V gene lost 6 bases and the J gene lost 6 bases, with 24 bases spanning the gap. The CDR3 totals 17 residues. CDR1 is DFQATT and CDR2 is SNEGSKA in the germline V gene (reference sequence). The sample is drawn from a study of early T cells in non-severe SARS-CoV-2 infection. Study-level information: Unpaired chains resulted from sequencing bulk RNA of unsorted whole blood. General study points: Lookups in VDJdb leaned toward anti-spike CD8 responses and missed private and CD4 specificities.

Separate cDNA molecules each had unique molecular identifiers attached to them. TCRdb re-analysed the 5' RACE reads in MiXCR, keeping a single row per CDR3 protein. The sample has tens of thousands of distinct CDR3 sequences; roughly 6% are singletons. This clonotype was sampled from an adult who was a healthcare worker with PCR-confirmed SARS-CoV-2 infection or an uninfected control (not recorded which). The rearrangement uses TRBV20-1 and TRBJ1-6, with no clear D. Sequenced here: whole blood, sampled at baseline. CDR3 in amino acids: CSARLTGPRASNSPLHF. The CDR3 DNA reads TGCAGTGCCAGACTTACTGGACCCCGGGCGAGTAATTCACCCCTCCACTTT.